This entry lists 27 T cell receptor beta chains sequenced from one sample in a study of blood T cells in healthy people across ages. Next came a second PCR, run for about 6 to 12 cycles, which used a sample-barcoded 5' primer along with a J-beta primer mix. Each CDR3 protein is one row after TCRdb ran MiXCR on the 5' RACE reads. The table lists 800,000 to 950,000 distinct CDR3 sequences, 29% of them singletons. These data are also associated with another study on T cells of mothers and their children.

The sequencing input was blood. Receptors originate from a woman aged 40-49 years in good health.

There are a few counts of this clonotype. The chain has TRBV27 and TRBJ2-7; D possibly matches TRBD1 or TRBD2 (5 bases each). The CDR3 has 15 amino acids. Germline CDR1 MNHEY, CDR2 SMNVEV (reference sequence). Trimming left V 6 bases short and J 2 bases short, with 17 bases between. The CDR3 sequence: CASSIGWQGPYEQYF. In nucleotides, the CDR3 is TGTGCCAGCAGCATCGGGTGGCAGGGACCCTACGAGCAGTACTTC.

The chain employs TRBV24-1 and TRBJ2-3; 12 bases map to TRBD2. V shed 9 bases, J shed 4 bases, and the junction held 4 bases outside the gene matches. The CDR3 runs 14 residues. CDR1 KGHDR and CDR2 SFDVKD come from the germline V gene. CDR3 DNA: TGTGCCACCGCATCTAGCGGGGGGGCAGATACGCAGTATTTT. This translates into CATASSGGADTQYF.

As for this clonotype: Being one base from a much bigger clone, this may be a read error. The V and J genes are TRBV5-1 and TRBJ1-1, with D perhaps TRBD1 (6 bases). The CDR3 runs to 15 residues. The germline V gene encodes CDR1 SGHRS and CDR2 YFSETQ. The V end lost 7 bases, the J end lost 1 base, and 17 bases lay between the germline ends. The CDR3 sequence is CASGSNPQGNTEAFF. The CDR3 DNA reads TGCGCCAGCGGCTCCAACCCACAGGGGAACACTGAAGCTTTCTTT.

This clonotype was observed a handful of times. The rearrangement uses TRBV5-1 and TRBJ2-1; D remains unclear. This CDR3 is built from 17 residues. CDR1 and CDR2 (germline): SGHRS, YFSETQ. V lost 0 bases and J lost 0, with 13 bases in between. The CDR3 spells CASSLVVGWGSYNEQFF. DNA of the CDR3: TGCGCCAGCAGCTTGGTGGTAGGGTGGGGCTCCTACAATGAGCAGTTCTTC.

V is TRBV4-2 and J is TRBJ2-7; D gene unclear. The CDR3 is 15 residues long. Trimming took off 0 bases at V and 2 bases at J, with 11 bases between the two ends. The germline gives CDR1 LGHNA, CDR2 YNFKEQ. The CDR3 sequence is CASSQERHLTYEQYF. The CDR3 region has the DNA TGTGCCAGCAGCCAAGAGCGGCACCTTACCTACGAGCAGTACTTC.

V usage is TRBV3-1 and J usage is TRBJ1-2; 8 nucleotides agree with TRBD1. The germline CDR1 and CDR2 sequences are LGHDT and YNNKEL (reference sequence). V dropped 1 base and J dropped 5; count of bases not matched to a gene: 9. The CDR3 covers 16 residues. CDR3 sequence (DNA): TGTGCCAGCAGCCAAGCAGGACAGGGCCCGTCTTATGGCTACACCTTC. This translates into CASSQAGQGPSYGYTF. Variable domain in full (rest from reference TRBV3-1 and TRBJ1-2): DTAVSQTPKYLVTQMGNDKSIKCEQNLGHDTMYWYKQDSKKFLKIMFSYNNKELIINETVPNRFSPKSPDKAHLNLHINSLELGDSAVYFCASSQAGQGPSYGYTFGSGTRLTVV.

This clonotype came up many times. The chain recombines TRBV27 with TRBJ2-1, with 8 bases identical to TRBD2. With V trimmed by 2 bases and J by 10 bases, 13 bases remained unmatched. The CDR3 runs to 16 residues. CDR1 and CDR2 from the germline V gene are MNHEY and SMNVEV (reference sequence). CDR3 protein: CASSLRQRGPALEQFF. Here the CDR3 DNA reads TGTGCCAGCAGTTTACGGCAGCGGGGGCCAGCACTGGAGCAGTTCTTC.

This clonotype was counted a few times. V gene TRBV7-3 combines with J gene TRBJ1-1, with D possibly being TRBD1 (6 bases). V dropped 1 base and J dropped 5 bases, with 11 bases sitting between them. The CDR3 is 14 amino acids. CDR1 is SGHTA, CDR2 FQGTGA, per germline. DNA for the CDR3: TGTGCCAGCAGCTTAAGTCAGGGGACAACTGAAGCTTTCTTT. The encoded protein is CASSLSQGTTEAFF.

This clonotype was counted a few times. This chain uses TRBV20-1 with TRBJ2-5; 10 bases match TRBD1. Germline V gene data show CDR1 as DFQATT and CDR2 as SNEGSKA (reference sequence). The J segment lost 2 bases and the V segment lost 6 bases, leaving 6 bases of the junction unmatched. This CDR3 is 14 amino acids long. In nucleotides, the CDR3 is TGCAGTGCGACAGGGGGCGCGGGGCAAGAGACCCAGTACTTC. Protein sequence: CSATGGAGQETQYF.

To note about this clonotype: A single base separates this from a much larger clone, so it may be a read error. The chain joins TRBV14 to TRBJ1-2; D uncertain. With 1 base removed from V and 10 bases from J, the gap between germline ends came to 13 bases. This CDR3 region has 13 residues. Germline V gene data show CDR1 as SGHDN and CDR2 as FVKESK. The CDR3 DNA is TGTGCCAGCAGCCAAGTTTATTCGAGTGACTACACCTTC. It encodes CASSQVYSSDYTF. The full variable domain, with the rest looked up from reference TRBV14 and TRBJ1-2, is EAGVTQFPSHSVIEKGQTVTLRCDPISGHDNLYWYRRVMGKEIKFLLHFVKESKQDESGMPNNRFLAERTGGTYSTLKVQPAELEDSGVYFCASSQVYSSDYTFGSGTRLTVV.

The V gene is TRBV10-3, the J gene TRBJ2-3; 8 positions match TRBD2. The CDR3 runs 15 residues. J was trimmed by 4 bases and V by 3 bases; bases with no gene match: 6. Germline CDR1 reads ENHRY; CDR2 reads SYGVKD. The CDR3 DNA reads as TGTGCCATCAGTGATTTGACGGGGGGGTCAGATACGCAGTATTTT. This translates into CAISDLTGGSDTQYF.

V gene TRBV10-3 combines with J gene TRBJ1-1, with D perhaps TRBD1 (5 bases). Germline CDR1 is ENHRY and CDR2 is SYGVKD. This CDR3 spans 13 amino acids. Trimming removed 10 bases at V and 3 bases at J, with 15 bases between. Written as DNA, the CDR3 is TGTGCCACAGAAGGCAGGGACGACACTGAAGCTTTCTTT. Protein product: CATEGRDDTEAFF.

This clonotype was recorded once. The CDR3 bases are TGCAGTGCCAGCGGGAGGGACAGGGGGAACACTGAAGCTTTCTTT. It specifies CSASGRDRGNTEAFF. The genes are TRBV20-1 and TRBJ1-1, with TRBD1 matching 10 bases. J was trimmed by 1 base and V by 6 bases; bases with no gene match: 8. CDR1 is DFQATT, CDR2 SNEGSKA, per germline (reference sequence). The CDR3 extends over 15 amino acids.

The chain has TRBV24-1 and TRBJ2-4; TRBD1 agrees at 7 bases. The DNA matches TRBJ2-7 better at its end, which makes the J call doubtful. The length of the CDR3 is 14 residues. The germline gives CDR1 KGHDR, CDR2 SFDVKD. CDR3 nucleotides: TGTGCCACCAGTGATTGGGACAGTAAAAACGAGCAGTACTTC. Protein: CATSDWDSKNEQYF.

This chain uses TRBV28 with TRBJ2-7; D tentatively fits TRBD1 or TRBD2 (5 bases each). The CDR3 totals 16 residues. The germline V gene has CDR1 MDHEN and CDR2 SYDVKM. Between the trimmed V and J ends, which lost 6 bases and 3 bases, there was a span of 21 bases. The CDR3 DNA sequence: TGTGCCAGCAGCGAGGGATACGGCAGGGCGGGCTACGAGCAGTACTTC. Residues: CASSEGYGRAGYEQYF.

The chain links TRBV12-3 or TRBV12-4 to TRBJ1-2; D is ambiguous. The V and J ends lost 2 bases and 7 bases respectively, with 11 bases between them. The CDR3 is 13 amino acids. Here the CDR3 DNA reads TGTGCCAGCAGTTTACCGGGGTCTGGTGGCTACACCTTC. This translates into CASSLPGSGGYTF.

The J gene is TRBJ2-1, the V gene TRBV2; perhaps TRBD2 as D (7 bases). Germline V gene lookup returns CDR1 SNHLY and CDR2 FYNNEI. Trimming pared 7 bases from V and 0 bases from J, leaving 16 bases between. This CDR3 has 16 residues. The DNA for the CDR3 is TGTGCCAGCACCACGGGCGGGGGCTACTCCTACAATGAGCAGTTCTTC. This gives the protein CASTTGGGYSYNEQFF.

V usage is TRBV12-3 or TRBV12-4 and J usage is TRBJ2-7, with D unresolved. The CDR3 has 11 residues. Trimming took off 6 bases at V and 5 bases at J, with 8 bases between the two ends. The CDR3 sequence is CASSPSNEQYF. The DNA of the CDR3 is TGTGCCAGCAGCCCCTCTAACGAGCAGTACTTC.

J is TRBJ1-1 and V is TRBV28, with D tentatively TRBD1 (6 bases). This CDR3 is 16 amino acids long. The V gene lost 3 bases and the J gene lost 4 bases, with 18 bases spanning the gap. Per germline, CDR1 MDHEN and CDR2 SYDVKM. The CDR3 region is CASSFQTGGRGTEAFF. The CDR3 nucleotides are TGTGCCAGCAGTTTCCAAACCGGGGGGCGCGGCACTGAAGCTTTCTTT.

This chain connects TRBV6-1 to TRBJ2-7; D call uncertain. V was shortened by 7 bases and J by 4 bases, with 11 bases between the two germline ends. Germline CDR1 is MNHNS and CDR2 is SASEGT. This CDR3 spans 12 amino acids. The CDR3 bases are TGTGCCAGCATAGGCCTCCGGTACGAGCAGTACTTC. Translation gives CASIGLRYEQYF.

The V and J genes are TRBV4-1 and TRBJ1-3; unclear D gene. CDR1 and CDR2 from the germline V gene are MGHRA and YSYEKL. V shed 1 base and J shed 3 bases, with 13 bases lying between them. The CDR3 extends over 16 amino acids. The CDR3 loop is CASSQGLTRSGNTIYF. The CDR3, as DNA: TGCGCCAGCAGCCAAGGGTTGACACGGAGTGGAAACACCATATATTTT.

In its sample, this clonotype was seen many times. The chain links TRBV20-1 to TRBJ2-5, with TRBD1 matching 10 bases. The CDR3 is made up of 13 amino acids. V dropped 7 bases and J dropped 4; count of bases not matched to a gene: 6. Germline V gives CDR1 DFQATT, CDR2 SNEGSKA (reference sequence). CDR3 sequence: CSVPGQGRETQYF. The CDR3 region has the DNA TGCAGTGTCCCGGGACAGGGGAGAGAGACCCAGTACTTC.

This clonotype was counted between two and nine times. DNA for the CDR3: TGTGCCACCCTCGGAGAGCCCCAGCATTTT. Translating gives CATLGEPQHF. The chain couples TRBV7-9 to TRBJ1-5; D not certain. With 10 bases removed from V and 8 bases from J, the gap between germline ends came to 9 bases. The CDR3 sequence is 10 residues long. Germline V gene sequence: CDR1 SEHNR, CDR2 FQNEAQ (reference sequence).

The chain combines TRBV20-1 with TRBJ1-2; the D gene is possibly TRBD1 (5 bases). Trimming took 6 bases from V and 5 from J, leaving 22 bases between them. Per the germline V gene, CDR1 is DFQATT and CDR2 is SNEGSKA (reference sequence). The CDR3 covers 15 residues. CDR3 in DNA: TGCAGTGCACCGATGGGACCGCAAGGGGCTTATGGCTACACCTTC. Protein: CSAPMGPQGAYGYTF.

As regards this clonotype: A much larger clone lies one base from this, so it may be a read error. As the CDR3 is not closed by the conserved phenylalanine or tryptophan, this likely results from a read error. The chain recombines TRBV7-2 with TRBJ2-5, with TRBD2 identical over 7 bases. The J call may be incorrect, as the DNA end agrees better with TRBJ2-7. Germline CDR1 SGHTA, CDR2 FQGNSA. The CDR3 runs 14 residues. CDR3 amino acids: CASRIQAGAYEQYL. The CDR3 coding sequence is TGTGCCAGCAGAATTCAGGCGGGGGCCTACGAGCAGTACCTC.

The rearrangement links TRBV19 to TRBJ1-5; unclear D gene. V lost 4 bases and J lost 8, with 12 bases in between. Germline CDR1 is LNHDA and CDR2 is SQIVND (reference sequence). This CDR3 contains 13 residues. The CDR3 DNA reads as TGTGCCAGTAGTACCCGAGGTGACAAGCCCCAGCATTTT. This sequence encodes CASSTRGDKPQHF.

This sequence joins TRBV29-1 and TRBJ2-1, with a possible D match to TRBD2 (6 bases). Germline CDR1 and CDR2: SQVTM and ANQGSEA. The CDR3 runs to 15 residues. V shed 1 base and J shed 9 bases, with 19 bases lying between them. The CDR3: CSVEGAGTLGVEQFF. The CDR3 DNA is TGCAGCGTTGAAGGGGCGGGGACCCTGGGGGTTGAGCAGTTCTTC.